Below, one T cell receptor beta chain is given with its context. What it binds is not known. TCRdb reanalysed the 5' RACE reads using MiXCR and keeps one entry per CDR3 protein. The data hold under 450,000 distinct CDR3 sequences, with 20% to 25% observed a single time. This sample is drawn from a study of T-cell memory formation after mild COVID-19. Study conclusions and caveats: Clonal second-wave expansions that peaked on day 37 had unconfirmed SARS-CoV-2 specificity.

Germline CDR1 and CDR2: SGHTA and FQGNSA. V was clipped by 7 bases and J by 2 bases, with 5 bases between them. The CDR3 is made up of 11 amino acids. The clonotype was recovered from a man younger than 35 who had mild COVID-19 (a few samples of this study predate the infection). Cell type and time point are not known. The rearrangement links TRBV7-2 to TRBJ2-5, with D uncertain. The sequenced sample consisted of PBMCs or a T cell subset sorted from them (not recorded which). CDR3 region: CASKGQETQYF. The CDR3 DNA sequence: TGTGCCAGCAAGGGACAAGAGACCCAGTACTTC.